This TCR beta chain was captured by sequencing in a study of blood T cells in healthy people across ages. V was shortened by 4 bases and J by 3 bases, with 13 bases between the two germline ends. Germline V lookup: CDR1 LGHDT, CDR2 YNNKEL (reference sequence). The CDR3 runs 15 residues. Study observations and caveats: Strong correlation linked observed beta diversity and percent naive T cells.

This clonotype appeared a few times. No antigen is known for it. Next came a second PCR, run for about 7 to 12 cycles, which used a sample-barcoded 5' primer along with a J-beta primer mix. Each CDR3 protein gets one entry after TCRdb re-called the 5' RACE reads with MiXCR. The table records fewer than 950,000 distinct CDR3 sequences, roughly 50% of them present only once. The total RNA that was extracted per sample amounted to at least 6 micrograms. What was sequenced was blood. This rearrangement joins TRBV3-1 to TRBJ2-4; D is unclear. This TCR derives from a man older than 75 in good health. This chain's CDR3 is CASSLGSLGKNIQYF. CDR3 in DNA: TGTGCCAGCAGCCTCGGGTCCCTTGGCAAAAACATTCAGTACTTC.